These T cell receptor beta chains were read from a single sample in a study of T cell repertoires in cytomegalovirus infection. Via MiXCR, TCRdb re-called the reads, giving one row per CDR3 protein. The sample yields roughly 500,000 distinct CDR3 sequences, roughly 46% seen once. Antigens of these TCRs are unknown. Sequencing was performed on cultured PBMCs, taken from culture after CMV antigen stimulation. These receptors all stem from a human donor in good health (CMV status not recorded). Some clones in this sample may be carry-over from other donors' samples. The CDR3 runs from the conserved cysteine through the conserved F or W. A D gene is named only where the DNA matches it firmly. A clone size is listed for some rows: how often the clone was seen (once, few, many), or a class if it is expanded.

>NA|NA|TRBV7-8|TRBJ2-2
CASSLKWRAVPGELFF
TGTGCCAGCAGCCTAAAGTGGAGGGCAGTCCCCGGGGAGCTGTTTTTT
>TRBD1|NA|TRBV2|TRBJ2-5
CASTRQGLGETQYF
TGTGCCAGCACCAGACAGGGGCTGGGGGAGACCCAGTACTTC
>NA|few|TRBV28|TRBJ2-7
CASSLGWGHEQYF
TGTGCCAGCAGTTTAGGGTGGGGCCACGAGCAGTACTTC
>NA|few|TRBV7-9|TRBJ1-1
CASSLVSVPEAFF
TGTGCCAGCAGCTTAGTCAGCGTACCTGAAGCTTTCTTT
>TRBD1|few|TRBV6-1|TRBJ2-7
CASSSLYSGTAYEQYF
TGTGCCAGCAGTTCACTCTATTCCGGGACAGCTTACGAGCAGTACTTC
>TRBD2|NA|TRBV7-6|TRBJ2-1
CASSLGVGRASYNEQFF
TGTGCCAGCAGCTTAGGTGTCGGGAGGGCCTCCTACAATGAGCAGTTCTTC
>NA|NA|TRBV20-1|TRBJ2-1
CSALSGGGFDYNEQFF
TGCAGTGCACTAAGCGGAGGAGGATTTGATTACAATGAGCAGTTCTTC
>TRBD1|few|TRBV7-2|TRBJ2-1
CASSQDRTINEQFF
TGTGCCAGCAGCCAGGACAGGACGATCAATGAGCAGTTCTTC
>TRBD2|few|TRBV6-1|TRBJ2-3
CASNTGTSGAGDTQYF
TGTGCCAGCAATACCGGGACTAGCGGGGCTGGAGATACGCAGTATTTT
>NA|NA|TRBV29-1|TRBJ2-1
CSVEDDASYNEQFF
TGCAGCGTTGAAGACGACGCTTCCTACAATGAGCAGTTCTTC
>TRBD2|NA|TRBV7-2|TRBJ2-5
CASSLRGSLETQYF
TGTGCCAGCAGCTTACGCGGGAGCCTGGAGACCCAGTACTTC